Only a few counts were recorded for the clone carrying this T cell receptor beta chain. The assay was immunoSEQ multiplex PCR, and TCRdb's table has in-frame clones only and misses some. Seen here are approximately 82,000 clones, around 87% observed once, and the top ten hold around 18%. The data stem from a study of control samples from healthy donors and cancer patients. CDR3 length equals 14 residues. Germline CDR1 GTSNPN, CDR2 SVGIG (reference sequence). The V and J ends lost 4 bases and 0 bases respectively, with 13 bases between them. The chain links TRBV30 to TRBJ2-7; D may be TRBD2 (5 bases). The receptor comes from a man aged 50 to 59 in good health. Material: blood. CDR3 sequence reads: CAWTGGGSSYEQYF. CDR3 coding DNA: TGTGCCTGGACGGGCGGAGGTAGCTCCTACGAGCAGTACTTC.